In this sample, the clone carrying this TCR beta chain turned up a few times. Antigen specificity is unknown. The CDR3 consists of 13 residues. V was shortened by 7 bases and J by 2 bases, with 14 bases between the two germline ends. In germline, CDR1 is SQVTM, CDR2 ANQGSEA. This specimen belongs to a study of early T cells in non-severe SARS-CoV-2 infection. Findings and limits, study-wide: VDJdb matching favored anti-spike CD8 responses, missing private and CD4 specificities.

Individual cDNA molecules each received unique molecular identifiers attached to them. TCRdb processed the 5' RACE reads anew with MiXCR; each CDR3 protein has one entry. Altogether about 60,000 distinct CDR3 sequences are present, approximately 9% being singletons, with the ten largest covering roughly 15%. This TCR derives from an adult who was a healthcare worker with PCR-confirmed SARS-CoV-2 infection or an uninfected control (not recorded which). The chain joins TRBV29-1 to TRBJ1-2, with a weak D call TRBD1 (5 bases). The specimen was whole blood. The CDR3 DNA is TGCAGCGCCCTAGTTGGGGGAAACTATGGCTACACCTTC. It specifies CSALVGGNYGYTF.